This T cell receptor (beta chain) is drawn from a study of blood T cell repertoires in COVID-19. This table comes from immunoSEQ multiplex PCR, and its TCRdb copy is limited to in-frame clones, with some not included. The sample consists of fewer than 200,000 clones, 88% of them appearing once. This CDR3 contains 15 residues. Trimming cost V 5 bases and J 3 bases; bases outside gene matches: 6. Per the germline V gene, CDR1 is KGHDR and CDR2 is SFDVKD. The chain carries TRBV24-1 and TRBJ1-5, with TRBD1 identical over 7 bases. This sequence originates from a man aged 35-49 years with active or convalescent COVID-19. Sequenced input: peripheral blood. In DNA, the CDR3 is TGTGCCACCAGTGCCGCACAGGGGCCCAATCAGCCCCAGCATTTT. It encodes CATSAAQGPNQPQHF.